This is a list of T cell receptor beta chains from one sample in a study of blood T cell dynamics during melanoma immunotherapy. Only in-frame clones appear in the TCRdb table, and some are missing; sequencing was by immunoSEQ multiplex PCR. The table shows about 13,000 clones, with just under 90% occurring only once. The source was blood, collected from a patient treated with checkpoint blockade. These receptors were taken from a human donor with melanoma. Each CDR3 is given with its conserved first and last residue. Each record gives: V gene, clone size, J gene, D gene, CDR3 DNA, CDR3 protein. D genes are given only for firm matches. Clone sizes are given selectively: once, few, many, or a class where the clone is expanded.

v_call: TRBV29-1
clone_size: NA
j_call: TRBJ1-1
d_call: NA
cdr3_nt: TGCAGCGCAACCTACGGGGGGTGGAACACTGAAGCTTTCTTT
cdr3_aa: CSATYGGWNTEAFF

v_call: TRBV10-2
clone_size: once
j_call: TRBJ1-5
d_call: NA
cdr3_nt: TGCGCCAGCAGTGAAGGGGTGCCCAGAGGGAATCAGCCCCAGCATTTT
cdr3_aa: CASSEGVPRGNQPQHF

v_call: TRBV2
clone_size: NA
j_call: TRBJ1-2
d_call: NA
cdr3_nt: TGTGCCAGCAGTGAACAGAACTATGGCTACACCTTC
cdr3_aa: CASSEQNYGYTF

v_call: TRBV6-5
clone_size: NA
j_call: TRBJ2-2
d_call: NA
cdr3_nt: TGTGCCAGCAGTTACTCGGGACCCCTGGGGACCGGGGAGCTGTTTTTT
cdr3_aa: CASSYSGPLGTGELFF

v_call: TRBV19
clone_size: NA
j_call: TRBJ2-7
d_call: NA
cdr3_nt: TGTGCCAGTAGTTTAACCTCGGACGGTCCATACGAGCAGTACTTC
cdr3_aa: CASSLTSDGPYEQYF

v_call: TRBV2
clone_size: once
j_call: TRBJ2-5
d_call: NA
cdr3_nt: TGTGCCAGCGCGCTGTGGGAGACCCAGTACTTC
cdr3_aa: CASALWETQYF

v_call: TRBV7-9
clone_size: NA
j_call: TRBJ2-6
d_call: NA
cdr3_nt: TGTGCCAGCAGCCCCCGACAGTACTCTGGGGCCAACGTCCTGACTTTC
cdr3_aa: CASSPRQYSGANVLTF

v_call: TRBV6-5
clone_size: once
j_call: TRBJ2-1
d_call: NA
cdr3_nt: TGTGCCAGCAGTCCCCGGGGTGGAGAGCAGTTCTTC
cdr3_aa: CASSPRGGEQFF

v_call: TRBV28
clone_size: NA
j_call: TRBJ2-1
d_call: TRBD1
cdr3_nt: TGTGCCAGCTTCCGCCGGGACAGGGTACACAATGAGCAGTTCTTC
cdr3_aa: CASFRRDRVHNEQFF

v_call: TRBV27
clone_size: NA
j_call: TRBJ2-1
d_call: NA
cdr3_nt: TGTGCCAGCAGCCCCGGAGGGCCCCACAATGAGCAGTTCTTC
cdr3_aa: CASSPGGPHNEQFF

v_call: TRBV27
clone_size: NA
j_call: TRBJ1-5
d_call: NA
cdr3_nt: TGTGCCAGCAGTTTGTCTGGGGACGATCAGCCCCAGCATTTT
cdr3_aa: CASSLSGDDQPQHF

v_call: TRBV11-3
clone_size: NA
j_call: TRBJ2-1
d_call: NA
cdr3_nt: TGTGCCAGCAGCCAAACGACAGGCCTTGCCGCTGAGCAGTTCTTC
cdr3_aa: CASSQTTGLAAEQFF

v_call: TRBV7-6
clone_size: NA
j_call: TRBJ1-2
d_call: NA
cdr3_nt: TGTGCCAGCAGCCCACCGCGGGGGGAAAACTATGGCTACACCTTC
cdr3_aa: CASSPPRGENYGYTF

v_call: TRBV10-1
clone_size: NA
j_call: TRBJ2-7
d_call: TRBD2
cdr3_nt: TGCGCCAGCAGAGCGGGGAGAGGAGGTGAGCAGTACTTC
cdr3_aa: CASRAGRGGEQYF

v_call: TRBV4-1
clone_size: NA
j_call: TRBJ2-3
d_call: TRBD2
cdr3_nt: TGCGCCAGCAGCCAGTCCAGCCCCGGGACTAGCGGGAGCGGGGATACGCAGTATTTT
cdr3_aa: CASSQSSPGTSGSGDTQYF

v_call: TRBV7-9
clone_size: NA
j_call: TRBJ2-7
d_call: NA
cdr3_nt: TGTGCCAGCAGCCTCCCGGGGGACACCGCTGCCTACGAGCAGTACTTC
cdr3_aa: CASSLPGDTAAYEQYF

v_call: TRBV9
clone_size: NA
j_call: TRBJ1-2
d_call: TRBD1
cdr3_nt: TGTGCCAGCAGCGTAAACAAACCGACAGGGGGGATCTATGGCTACACCTTC
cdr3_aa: CASSVNKPTGGIYGYTF

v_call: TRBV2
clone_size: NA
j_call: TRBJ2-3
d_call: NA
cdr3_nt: TGTGCCAGCGGAAGGGACTCTAGCACAGATACGCAGTATTTT
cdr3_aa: CASGRDSSTDTQYF

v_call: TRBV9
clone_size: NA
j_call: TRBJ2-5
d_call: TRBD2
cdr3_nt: TGTGCCAGCAGCGTAGGGACTAGCGGGAGAGAGACCCAGTACTTC
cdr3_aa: CASSVGTSGRETQYF

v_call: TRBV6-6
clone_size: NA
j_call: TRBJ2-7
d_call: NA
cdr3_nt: TGTGCCAGCAAAAAAACAGGGTACGAGCAGTACTTC
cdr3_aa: CASKKTGYEQYF

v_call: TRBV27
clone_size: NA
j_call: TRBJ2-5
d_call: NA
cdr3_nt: TGTGCCAGCAGTCGCAGGGGAGAGACCCAGTACTTC
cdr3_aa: CASSRRGETQYF

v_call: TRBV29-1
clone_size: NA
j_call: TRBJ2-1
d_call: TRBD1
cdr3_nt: TGCAGCGTTGGGACAGGCGATGACAATGAGCAGTTCTTC
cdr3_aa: CSVGTGDDNEQFF

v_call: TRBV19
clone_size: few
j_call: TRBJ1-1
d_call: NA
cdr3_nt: TGTGCCAGTAGATCTAACAGCCCTTACACTGAAGCTTTCTTT
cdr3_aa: CASRSNSPYTEAFF

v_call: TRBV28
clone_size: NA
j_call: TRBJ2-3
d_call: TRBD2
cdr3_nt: TGTGCCAGCAGTCCCAGCATCGGGAGGGAAGTAGATACGCAGTATTTT
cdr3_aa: CASSPSIGREVDTQYF

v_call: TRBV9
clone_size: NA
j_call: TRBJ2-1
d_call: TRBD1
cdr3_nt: TGTGCCAGCAGCGATCGACCGGGACAGGGCGTTGTCTTC
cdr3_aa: CASSDRPGQGVVF

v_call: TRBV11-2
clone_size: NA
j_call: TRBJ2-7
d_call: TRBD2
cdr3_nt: TGTGCCAGCAGCTTAGGTCTGCCTAGCGGGAGGGCCCCGGCCTACGAGCAGTACTTC
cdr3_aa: CASSLGLPSGRAPAYEQYF

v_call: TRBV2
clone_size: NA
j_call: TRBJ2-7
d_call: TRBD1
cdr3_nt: TGTGCCAGCAGTGAAAAACGAGGGGGCTACGACGAGCAGTACTTC
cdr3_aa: CASSEKRGGYDEQYF

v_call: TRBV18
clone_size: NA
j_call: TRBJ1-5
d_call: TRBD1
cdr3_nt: TGTGCCAGCTCAAGGACAGGGGGGAACAATCAGCCCCAGCATTTT
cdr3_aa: CASSRTGGNNQPQHF

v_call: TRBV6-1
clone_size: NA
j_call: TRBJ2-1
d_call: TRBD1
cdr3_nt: TGTGCCAGCAGTCAACAGGGGGCCAGGTACAATGAGCAGTTCTTC
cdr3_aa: CASSQQGARYNEQFF

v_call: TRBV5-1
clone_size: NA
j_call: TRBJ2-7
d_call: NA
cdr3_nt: TGCGCCAGCAGCTTGGCCTCAGACACGGGAGAGCAGTACTTC
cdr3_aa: CASSLASDTGEQYF

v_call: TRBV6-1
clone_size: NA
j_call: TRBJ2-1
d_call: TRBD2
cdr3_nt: TGTGCCAGCAGTGAAGGGACTAGCGGGAGCAATGAGCAGTTCTTC
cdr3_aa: CASSEGTSGSNEQFF

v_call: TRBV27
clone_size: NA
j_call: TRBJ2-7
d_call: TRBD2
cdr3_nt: TGTGCCAGCAGTTTAGTGGGACTAGCGGGAGTTGGCCACGAGCAGTACTTC
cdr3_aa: CASSLVGLAGVGHEQYF

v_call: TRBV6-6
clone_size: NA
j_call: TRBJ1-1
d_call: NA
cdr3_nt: TGTGCCATCACCGGATCACAGGAGACTAACACTGAAGCTTTCTTT
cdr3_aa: CAITGSQETNTEAFF

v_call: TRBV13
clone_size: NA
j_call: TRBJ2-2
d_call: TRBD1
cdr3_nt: TGTGCCAGCAGCTCCCGGGACAGGGTGCGGGACACCGGGGAGCTGTTTTTT
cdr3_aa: CASSSRDRVRDTGELFF

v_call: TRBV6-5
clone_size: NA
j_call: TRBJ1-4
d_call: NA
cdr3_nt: TGTGCCAGCAGTTACCTCGGGAGCCGGGGGGAAAAACTGTTTTTT
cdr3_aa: CASSYLGSRGEKLFF

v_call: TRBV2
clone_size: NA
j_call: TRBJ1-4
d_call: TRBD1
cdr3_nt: TGTGCCAGCAGTCGACAGGGGAAGTTTGAAAAACTGTTTTTT
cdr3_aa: CASSRQGKFEKLFF

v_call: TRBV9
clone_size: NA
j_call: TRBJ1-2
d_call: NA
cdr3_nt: TGTGCCAGCAGCCCGTGGGGGGGGCAACAGGGAGATGGCTACACCTTC
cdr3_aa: CASSPWGGQQGDGYTF

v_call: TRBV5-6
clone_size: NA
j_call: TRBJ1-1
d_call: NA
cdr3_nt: TGTGCCAGCAGCTTGGGGAAGAGGGGCCGAGGGAACACTGAAGCTTTCTTT
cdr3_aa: CASSLGKRGRGNTEAFF

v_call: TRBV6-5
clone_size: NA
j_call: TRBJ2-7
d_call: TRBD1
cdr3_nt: TGTGCCAGCAGGAAACGGGACAGAGCCTACGAGCAGTACTTC
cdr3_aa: CASRKRDRAYEQYF

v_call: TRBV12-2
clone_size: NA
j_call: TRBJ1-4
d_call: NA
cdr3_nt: TGTGCAAGTCGCTTAGTCCGACTAAACTGGGACGGAAATGAAAAACTGTTTTTT
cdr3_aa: CASRLVRLNWDGNEKLFF

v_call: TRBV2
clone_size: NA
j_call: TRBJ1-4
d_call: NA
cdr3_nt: TGTGCCAGCAAGACCCAAAAAATCCAGGGAGATGCACTGTTTTTT
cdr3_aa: CASKTQKIQGDALFF

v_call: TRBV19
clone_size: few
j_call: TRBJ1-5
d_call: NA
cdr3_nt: TGTGCCAGTAGTATAGTGGGCGACGATAGCAATCAGCCCCAGCATTTT
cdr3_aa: CASSIVGDDSNQPQHF

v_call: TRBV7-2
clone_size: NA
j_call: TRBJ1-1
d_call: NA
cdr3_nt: TGTGCCAGCAGCTTCGAAGCCAGGGGAACCACTGAAGCTTTCTTT
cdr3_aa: CASSFEARGTTEAFF

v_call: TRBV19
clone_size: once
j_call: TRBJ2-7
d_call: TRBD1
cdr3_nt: TGTGCCAGTAGTATAGGGGGACAGGGCTTCTACGAGCAGTACTTC
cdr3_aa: CASSIGGQGFYEQYF

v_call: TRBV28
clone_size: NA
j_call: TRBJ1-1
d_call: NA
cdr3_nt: TGTGTTTCTCTGGGGGTTAGCACTGAAGCTTTCTTT
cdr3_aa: CVSLGVSTEAFF

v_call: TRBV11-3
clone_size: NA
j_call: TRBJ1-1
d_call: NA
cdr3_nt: TGTGCCAGCAGCTTAAAACGGAACACTGAAGCTTTCTTT
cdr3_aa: CASSLKRNTEAFF

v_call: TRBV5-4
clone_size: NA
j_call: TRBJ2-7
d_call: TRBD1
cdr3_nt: TGTGCCAGCAGACCCCCGGGGACAGAACCCTACGAGCAGTACTTC
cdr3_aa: CASRPPGTEPYEQYF

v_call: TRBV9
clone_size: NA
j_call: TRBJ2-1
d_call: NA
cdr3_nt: TGTGCCAGCAGCGTGATGGGGAACAATGAGCAGTTCTTC
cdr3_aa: CASSVMGNNEQFF

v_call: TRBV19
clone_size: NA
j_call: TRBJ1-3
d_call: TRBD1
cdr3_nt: TGTGCCAGTAGTATCGCAGGGGGCTACTCTGGAAACACCATATATTTT
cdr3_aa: CASSIAGGYSGNTIYF

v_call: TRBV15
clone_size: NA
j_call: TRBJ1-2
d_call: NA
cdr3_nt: TGTGCCACCAGCAGAGATCCTACAGGGCCGGGGGGCTACACCTTC
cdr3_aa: CATSRDPTGPGGYTF

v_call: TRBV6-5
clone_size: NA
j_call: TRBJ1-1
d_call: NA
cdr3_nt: TGTGCCAGCAGTTGGGGGGCCGGATCTGAAGCTTTCTTT
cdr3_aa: CASSWGAGSEAFF

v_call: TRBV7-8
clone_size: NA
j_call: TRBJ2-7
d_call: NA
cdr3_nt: TGTGCCAGCAGCAAACAGGACCTCAGCCACTCCTACGAGCAGTACTTC
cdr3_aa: CASSKQDLSHSYEQYF